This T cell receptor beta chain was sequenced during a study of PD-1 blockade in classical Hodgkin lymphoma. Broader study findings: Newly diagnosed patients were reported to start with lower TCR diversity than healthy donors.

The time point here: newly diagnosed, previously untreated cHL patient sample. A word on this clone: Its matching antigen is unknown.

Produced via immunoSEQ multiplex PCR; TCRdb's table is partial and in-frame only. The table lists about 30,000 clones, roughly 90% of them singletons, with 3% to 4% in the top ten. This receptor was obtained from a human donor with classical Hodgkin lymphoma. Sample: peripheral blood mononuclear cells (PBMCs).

In DNA form, the CDR3 reads TGTGCCAGCAGTTCACCACTAGCGGGATACGAGCAGTACTTC. This codes for CASSSPLAGYEQYF. This chain links TRBV27 with TRBJ2-7; 10 bases agree with TRBD2. Germline assignment: CDR1 MNHEY and CDR2 SMNVEV (reference sequence). The ends lost 4 bases at V and 4 bases at J; junction bases unmatched: 4. The length of the CDR3 is 14 residues.